The present entry profiles one T cell receptor beta chain with its context. The target of this receptor is not known. No base qualities exist here, and no much larger clone lies one base off it. CDR1 and CDR2, looked up from the germline V gene, are WSHSY and SAAADI. Deletion took 4 bases off V and 8 bases off J, with a span of 11 bases between the germline ends. The CDR3 runs 12 residues from the cysteine to the phenylalanine. Only the CDR3 region is kept as DNA, spanning 36 bases read in frame from base 1. The cohort comprised 710 or so healthy bone marrow donors. At the time of sampling, every cohort member was nominally healthy, though immune exposures that went unrecorded were likely present. The donor tested CMV seronegative, placing the donor among the 350 or so seronegative members of the cohort. Every donor gave a peripheral blood sample, and the peripheral blood mononuclear cells from that sample were used for TCR beta sequencing. Genomic DNA extraction from the blood cell samples was performed with the Qiagen DNeasy Blood Extraction Kit.

The method behind the library was the immunoSEQ multiplex PCR assay. A mixture of 60 forward primers for TCR Vbeta segments and 13 reverse primers for TCR Jbeta segments was used in the multiplex PCR. The CDR3 region of rearranged TCR beta genes was amplified from genomic DNA by a multiplex PCR assay. The amplified TCR beta libraries were sequenced on the Illumina HiSeq System as 87-base-pair reads. On the study's bioinformatics: A later analysis counted 65 million to 90 million unique TCR beta chains across the 650 to 800 repertoires, and roughly 10 million of these chains were shared by at least two donors. Raw reads were error-corrected and collapsed into unique sequences by a nearest-neighbor algorithm in which closely related sequences were merged to remove PCR and sequencing errors. Alignment of CDR3 sequences to IMGT reference sequences was used to assign V, D and J gene segments. Each retained sequence needed at least a six-nucleotide match to both a V gene segment and a J gene segment. A rearrangement counted as productive if the CDR3 had no stop codons and remained in frame with V and J, and every other rearrangement counted as non-productive. CDR3 was defined according to IMGT convention as the region running from the second conserved V-encoded cysteine to the conserved J-encoded phenylalanine. The earlier analysis of 550 to 650 of the donors excluded any sequence lacking an unambiguous match to a single V gene segment. An earlier analysis of just under 600 of the donors called V segments functional above 56.7% productive rearrangements and segregating when the between-donor standard deviation exceeded 5%. A statistical classification framework was developed to diagnose cytomegalovirus status using the catalog of TCR beta chain sequences. In a later analysis, TCR nucleotide sequences were compared against IMGT/GENE-DB human TR gene sequences so that V and J genes could be assigned. Using the TCRdist pipeline, a later analysis assigned CDR3 sequences along with most-parsimonious VDJ recombination scenarios. In a later analysis, every TCR beta chain was defined by the combination of its CDR3 amino acid sequence and its V-gene family, and reads without a unique V-gene family were dropped. As a way to deal with suspected cross-contamination and a sequencing artifact, a later analysis dropped approximately 590 nucleotide sequences that were highly shared and had low generation probability. In a later analysis, a clonal expansion index was calculated for each public chain from normalized within-repertoire ranks of inferred template counts. In a later analysis, generation probabilities were computed with a VDJ recombination model fitted to out-of-frame rearrangements, and the resulting probabilities were checked against IGoR. Hypergeometric tests were used in a later analysis to score TCR-TCR, TCR-HLA and TCR-CMV co-occurrence, with a repertoire-size bias correction applied to the TCR pairs. In a later analysis, false discovery rates were estimated by permuting HLA or CMV assignments 20 times. A later analysis grouped co-occurring TCRs with DBSCAN, adding TCRdist sequence similarity when clustering within HLA-allele-positive subsets. Repertoires with fewer than 30,000 or more than 120,000 public chains, plus five repertoires with anomalous nucleotide sharing, were excluded from co-occurrence clustering. TCRdb holds this immuneACCESS table with in-frame rearrangements only. Some clones are missing; in checked studies, unresolved V genes explain under half, and the rest has no known cause. D and trimming were read from the DNA, whereas the V and J calls and clone size are those reported in that table. Counted in this sample were 100,000 to 150,000 clones; over 65% of them appeared once. Of the sample, about 1.7% falls within the top ten clones.

The data stem from a study of cytomegalovirus exposure and HLA in healthy donors (dated by TCRdb to 2016 to 2017). As for the study more broadly: An earlier analysis of some 600 of the donors reported 250 to 300 Gb of sequence data and 117 million unique TCR beta sequences obtained from approximately 180 million T cells. An early release that covered approximately 600 HLA-typed donors contained 250 to 350 gigabases of sequencing data and around 80 million unique TCR sequences. Of the roughly 400 genotyped donors, over 80% were placed in the genetic ancestry cluster associated with self-reported Caucasian donors. The aim of the study was to test whether cataloging public T cell receptors could identify signatures of past pathogen exposure. The study used immunosequencing to profile the T cell repertoires of more than 650 subjects and linked those repertoires to cytomegalovirus serostatus. Along with the roughly 670-subject first cohort, a separate validation cohort of over a hundred different subjects was used. To predict cytomegalovirus infection status, the study combined high-throughput TCR immunosequencing, statistical association of individual TCRs with disease status, and machine learning. A later analysis re-examined previously published TCR beta repertoires from hundreds of donors and added high-resolution HLA genotyping to investigate patterns of TCR occurrence. In the later analysis, no new phenotypic data were used to find candidate immune exposures; instead, reliance was placed on TCR beta sequences and their occurrence across donors. An earlier analysis of 587 of the donors applied high-throughput TCR beta sequencing to assess whether each TCR beta V gene segment acted as functional or pseudogenic. Donor age, sex, ethnicity and CMV serostatus were compiled alongside the repertoire data. Genome-wide SNP genotypes for about three fifths of the roughly 700 donors were used in a later genetic analysis, which treated that subset as a discovery cohort. Every repertoire in the discovery cohort had been generated on one and the same sequencing platform. HLA typing covered class I and class II loci at four-digit resolution. The number of typed donors differed by locus: about 629-640 for A, B, C, DRB1 and DQB1; approximately 530 for DQA1; 606 for DPA1; and about 450 for DPB1. Roughly 5 DR-DQ haplotypes were handled as single units for association and clustering, since linkage in the cohort was strong. Among almost 400 genotyped donors of the cohort, an average of around 240,000 unique TCR beta nucleotide sequences were sequenced per donor, roughly 20% of them non-productive.

Findings and caveats that apply to the study as a whole: When HLA alleles, especially DR and DQ, strongly co-occurred, attributing TCR associations to individual alleles was difficult. Because counts were too low, some 17 rarely observed V segments, including chromosome 9 orphons, were left out of the earlier analysis of approximately 500 of the donors. In a later analysis, most CMV-associated TCR beta chains were found to appear HLA-restricted, with HLA associations seemingly driven largely by CMV exposure. According to a later analysis, parvovirus B19, influenza, CMV and Epstein-Barr virus appeared linked to several top co-occurrence clusters. An earlier analysis of several hundred of the donors showed that most TCR beta V segments appeared in productive rearrangements either about 87% or about 30% of the time, which broadly matched IMGT annotations. A further reported finding was that TCR beta sequences accurately predicted the HLA-A and HLA-B alleles for most subjects in the first cohort. The only immune exposure information available for the cohort was CMV serostatus. According to a later analysis, TCR association rates differed among HLA loci, with DRB1 alleles showing the most associated TCRs and HLA-C alleles showing the fewest. A group of highly shared sequence variants was considered likely to be a technical artifact of the sequencing pipeline. In a later analysis, 15,000 to 20,000 TCR beta sequences were associated with specific HLA alleles at a false discovery rate of 0.05. Linkage disequilibrium might explain the correlated functional status among segregating V segments, but an unknown experimental factor could not be ruled out. The cohort was sequenced for TCR beta chains only, and without alpha or paired-chain data the features that could be detected were limited. Compared with the roughly 700-donor mean, donors in an Asian-associated ancestry cluster had fewer N-insertions in productive TCRs, according to a later genetic analysis. Most TCR sequences were observed very rarely across donors, whereas some public TCRs were present in many individuals. V-gene and J-gene trimming of TCR beta chains was associated with a missense DCLRE1C variant in a later genetic analysis, and the association was replicated in an independent cohort. A few of the identified cytomegalovirus-associated TCR beta chains were confirmed in vitro to be specific for cytomegalovirus antigens. Some IMGT-functional V segments, including TRBV6-2 and TRBV6-3, could not be told apart with the 87-base-pair reads, so those segments were excluded. In both the original and validation cohorts, the classifier was reported to diagnose cytomegalovirus status with high specificity and sensitivity. In a later analysis, HLA-associated TCR beta chains showed more clonal expansion and lower generation probabilities than non-associated chains that were equally common. Because some donors lacked HLA typing at each locus, the association tests relied only on the typed subset. A total of about 150 TCR beta chains were listed by the study as associated with cytomegalovirus. Sequencing depth was assumed to be roughly uniform across donors in the presence/absence analyses, though that assumption may not hold. The authors suggested that the approach could potentially be generalized to other disease states and immunological phenotypes.

The source material was PBMCs. This sequence originates from a man aged 18 to 29 in good health and CMV-seronegative. This chain joins TRBV10-2 to TRBJ1-2; perhaps TRBD1 is the D gene, with 5 bases matching. The DNA is TGCGCCAGCAGTGGCGGACAAGCCGGCTACACCTTC. Its protein reads: CASSGGQAGYTF.